The 3 T cell receptor beta chains listed next were all sequenced from one sample in a study of TIL therapy for anti-PD-1-resistant metastatic lung cancer. Time point denoted: pre-treatment sample, taken before nivolumab and TIL therapy. Sequencing used immunoSEQ v3. This table comes from immunoSEQ multiplex PCR, and its TCRdb copy is limited to in-frame clones, with some not included. The sample carries approximately 60,000 clones, 73% recorded once. Material: blood, obtained at baseline. Receptor source: a person between 30 and 80 years old with non-small cell lung cancer.

The chain recombines TRBV5-1 with TRBJ2-3; D possibly corresponds to TRBD2 (5 bases). V dropped 3 bases and J dropped 10 bases, with 9 bases sitting between them. The CDR3 totals 11 residues. Per the germline V gene, CDR1 is SGHRS and CDR2 is YFSETQ. The CDR3 region is CASSSDYSQYF. CDR3 DNA sequence: TGCGCCAGCAGCTCCGACTATTCGCAGTATTTT. Based on the CDR3 plus reference TRBV5-1 and TRBJ2-3, the full variable domain is KAGVTQTPRYLIKTRGQQVTLSCSPISGHRSVSWYQQTPGQGLQFLFEYFSETQRNKGNFPGRFSGRQFSNSRSEMNVSTLELGDSALYLCASSSDYSQYFGPGTRLTVL.

The chain combines TRBV28 with TRBJ1-2, with 9 bases lining up with TRBD1. The CDR3 loop spans 14 amino acids. V lost 6 bases, J lost 11 bases, and 13 bases stayed unmatched. CDR1 MDHEN and CDR2 SYDVKM come from the germline V gene. The CDR3 DNA reads as TGTGCCAGCAGAGTCCCGGGACAGGGAGCCCCTTACACCTTC. It translates to CASRVPGQGAPYTF.

This chain connects TRBV5-4 to TRBJ1-1, with unresolved D. The V end lost 3 bases, the J end lost 7 bases, and 10 bases lay between the germline ends. Germline CDR1 and CDR2: SGHNT and YYREEE (reference sequence). The CDR3 runs to 12 residues. As DNA, the CDR3 is TGTGCCAGCAGCTCCGGACGGCTTGAAGCTTTCTTT. It is translated as CASSSGRLEAFF.